This T cell receptor (beta chain) was obtained from a study of spatial heterogeneity in lung cancer. The time point: sample taken at primary tumor resection. Tumor, nontumor lung or frozen PBMC supplied whole RNA that was sequenced unsorted. TCR cDNA molecules each carried a unique molecular identifier. MiXCR, applied by TCRdb to the 5' RACE reads, yields one record per CDR3 protein. The data show some 3,500 distinct CDR3 sequences, roughly a quarter seen once. Trimming shortened V by 4 bases and J by 8 bases, and 14 bases separated the two germline ends. CDR1 SQVTM and CDR2 ANQGSEA come from the germline V gene. The CDR3 has 12 residues.

Sequencing used normal lung tissue next to the tumor, obtained at surgery. The chain employs TRBV29-1 and TRBJ1-2; tentatively, D is TRBD1 (5 bases). This sequence was found in a male donor with early-stage non-small cell lung cancer. The DNA for the CDR3 is TGCAGCGTTGTCCAGGGCGGAGAAGGCTACACCTTC. This encodes CSVVQGGEGYTF.